The 14 T cell receptor beta chains reported below all come from one sample, sequenced in a study of shared clonotypes between healthy human individuals. Positive CCR7 selection of CD45RO-negative cells yielded the naive CD8 cells, and terminally differentiated effector memory CD45RA+ cells were excluded. Libraries were prepared by immunoSEQ multiplex PCR; TCRdb keeps only in-frame clonotypes and omits some of them. The table lists approximately 840,000 clones, roughly 96% of them singletons. Sequencing input: naive CD8+ T cells sorted from blood. These receptors were obtained from a man between 25 and 39 years old in good health.

The chain recombines TRBV9 with TRBJ1-2; no clear D gene. V lost 0 bases to trimming and J lost 6 bases, with 15 bases between them. The CDR3 consists of 15 residues. In germline, CDR1 is SGDLS, CDR2 YYNGEE. In DNA, the CDR3 is TGTGCCAGCAGCGTAGGTGGTAGGGCCGCCGATGGCTACACCTTC. Translated, it gives CASSVGGRAADGYTF.

V is TRBV2 and J is TRBJ2-2; TRBD2 matches at 12 bases. Germline assignment: CDR1 SNHLY and CDR2 FYNNEI. J gave up 4 bases and V 9 bases, and 3 bases lay outside the gene matches. CDR3 size: 14 residues. The CDR3 loop is CARRLAGVTGELFF. CDR3 coding DNA: TGTGCCAGAAGACTAGCGGGAGTCACCGGGGAGCTGTTTTTT.

The V call is TRBV29-1, the J call TRBJ2-7, with 7 bases matching TRBD1. Losses at the gene ends were 3 bases for V and 2 bases for J; bases not matched to a gene: 10. Germline CDR1 SQVTM, CDR2 ANQGSEA. This CDR3 comprises 15 residues. Here the CDR3 reads CSVDSPGTETYEQYF. The CDR3 DNA is TGCAGCGTTGACTCCCCCGGGACAGAGACCTACGAGCAGTACTTC.

The genes are TRBV28 and TRBJ1-5; TRBD1 agrees at 9 bases. Germline loops: CDR1 MDHEN, CDR2 SYDVKM. CDR3 length equals 16 residues. After removal of 6 bases from V and 2 bases from J, the junction contained 8 bases not matched to a gene. The CDR3 DNA is TGTGCCAGCAGGTGGTATAGGACAGGGGGCAATCAGCCCCAGCATTTT. It encodes CASRWYRTGGNQPQHF.

CDR3: CASSQDEDEQFF. DNA of the CDR3: TGCGCCAGCAGCCAAGATGAGGATGAGCAGTTCTTC. The J gene is TRBJ2-1, the V gene TRBV4-1; D gene ambiguous. The V gene's germline CDR1 is MGHRA and CDR2 YSYEKL. This CDR3 has 12 amino acids. The V and J ends lost 0 bases and 8 bases respectively, with 5 bases between them.

V usage is TRBV27 and J usage is TRBJ1-1, with D possibly TRBD1 on 6 matching bases. This CDR3 is built from 15 residues. In germline, CDR1 is MNHEY, CDR2 SMNVEV (reference sequence). V shed 5 bases and J shed 10 bases, with 23 bases lying between them. The CDR3 here is CASSLAASGGPGAFF. The CDR3 DNA is TGTGCCAGCAGTCTAGCCGCTTCGGGGGGCCCCGGAGCTTTCTTT.

V gene TRBV9 combines with J gene TRBJ1-3; TRBD1 aligns across 8 bases. Trimming removed 3 bases from V and 3 bases from J; junction bases left unmatched: 5. There are 15 residues in the CDR3. Germline CDR1 is SGDLS and CDR2 is YYNGEE. This CDR3 is CASSAQGAGGNTIYF. As DNA, the CDR3 is TGTGCCAGCAGCGCGCAGGGGGCGGGTGGAAACACCATATATTTT.

About this clone: The junction departs from germline at one end; a sequencing error may be responsible. The CDR3, as DNA: TGTGCCAGCAGGGAAGGGTCGGCTGAAGCTTTCTTT. Protein product: CASREGSAEAFF. J is TRBJ1-1 and V is TRBV6-1; no clear D. The germline V gene encodes CDR1 MNHNS and CDR2 SASEGT. CDR3 size: 12 residues.

The chain employs TRBV9 and TRBJ2-7, with D possibly TRBD2 on 6 matching bases. The CDR3 runs 13 residues. Germline CDR1 is SGDLS and CDR2 is YYNGEE. V shed 3 bases and J shed 4 bases, with 11 bases lying between them. The DNA of the CDR3 is TGTGCCAGCAGCGAGGGACTTGCATACGAGCAGTACTTC. Translated: CASSEGLAYEQYF.

This chain uses TRBV2 with TRBJ2-3; D remains ambiguous. Germline V gives CDR1 SNHLY, CDR2 FYNNEI. Between the trimmed V and J ends, which lost 1 base and 7 bases, there was a span of 27 bases. The CDR3 totals 19 residues. CDR3 nucleotide sequence: TGTGCCAGCAGTGAAGATGAGACGTCCTACTCCACTGTGTTGTATACGCAGTATTTT. It yields the protein CASSEDETSYSTVLYTQYF.

The chain uses TRBV27 and TRBJ2-2, with 8 bases that match TRBD1. V lost 2 bases and J lost 6; bases outside the gene matches: 8. Germline lookup yields CDR1 MNHEY and CDR2 SMNVEV (reference sequence). The CDR3 covers 16 residues. In DNA form, the CDR3 reads TGTGCCAGCAGTTTAAGGGCAGGGGGCTATTCCGGGGAGCTGTTTTTT. It translates to CASSLRAGGYSGELFF.

The chain combines TRBV2 with TRBJ2-7; D call uncertain. Per the germline V gene, CDR1 is SNHLY and CDR2 is FYNNEI. The germline V and J ends were trimmed by 7 bases and 5 bases, with 9 bases remaining between them. The CDR3 loop spans 11 amino acids. CDR3 protein: CASIDSHEQYF. In nucleotides, the CDR3 is TGTGCCAGCATTGATAGCCACGAGCAGTACTTC.

This clone showed up just once. The V and J genes are TRBV13 and TRBJ2-3, with 12 bases fitting TRBD1. The CDR3 extends over 18 amino acids. The V gene's germline CDR1 is PRHDT and CDR2 FYEKMQ (reference sequence). V lost 6 bases, J lost 0 bases, and 10 bases stayed unmatched. The CDR3 DNA sequence: TGTGCCAGCAGTTCCGGGACAGGGGGCGAAACTAGCACAGATACGCAGTATTTT. Protein product: CASSSGTGGETSTDTQYF.

The chain carries TRBV2 and TRBJ2-7, with D possibly being TRBD1 (5 bases). The germline gives CDR1 SNHLY, CDR2 FYNNEI. Trimming took 4 bases from V and 2 from J, leaving 9 bases between them. The CDR3 extends over 13 amino acids. CDR3 region: CASSAGQTYEQYF. CDR3 in DNA: TGTGCCAGCAGTGCTGGACAAACCTACGAGCAGTACTTC.